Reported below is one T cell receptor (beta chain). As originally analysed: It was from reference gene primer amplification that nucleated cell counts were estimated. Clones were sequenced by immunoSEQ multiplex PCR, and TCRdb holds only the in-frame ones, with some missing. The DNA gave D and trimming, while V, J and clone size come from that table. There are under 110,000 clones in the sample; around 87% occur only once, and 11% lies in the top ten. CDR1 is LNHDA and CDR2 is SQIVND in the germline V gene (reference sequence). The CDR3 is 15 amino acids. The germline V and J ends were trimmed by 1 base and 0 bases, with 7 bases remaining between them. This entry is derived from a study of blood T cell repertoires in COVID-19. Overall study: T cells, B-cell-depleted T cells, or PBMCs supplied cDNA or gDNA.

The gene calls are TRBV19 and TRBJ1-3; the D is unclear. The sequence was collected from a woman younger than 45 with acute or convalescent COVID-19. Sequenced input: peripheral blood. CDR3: CASSIATFSGNTIYF. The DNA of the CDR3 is TGTGCCAGTAGTATAGCCACATTCTCTGGAAACACCATATATTTT. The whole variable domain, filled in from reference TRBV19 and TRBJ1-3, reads DGGITQSPKYLFRKEGQNVTLSCEQNLNHDAMYWYRQDPGQGLRLIYYSQIVNDFQKGDIAEGYSVSREKKESFPLTVTSAQKNPTAFYLCASSIATFSGNTIYFGEGSWLTVV.